The 5 T cell receptor beta chains in this list originate from one sample, sequenced in a study of blood T cells in healthy people across ages. A sample-barcoded 5' primer and a J-beta primer mix were used in a second PCR of roughly 6 to 11 cycles. TCRdb reanalysed the 5' RACE reads using MiXCR and keeps one entry per CDR3 protein. The sample shows around 900,000 distinct CDR3 sequences, about 51% of them seen only once. The sample consisted of blood. The receptors derive from an older woman in good health.

This sequence joins TRBV9 and TRBJ1-1; tentatively, D is TRBD1 (6 bases). The germline CDR1 and CDR2 sequences are SGDLS and YYNGEE. V was cut by 3 bases and J by 1 base, with 10 bases left in between. CDR3 size: 14 residues. CDR3 sequence reads: CASSGTATNTEAFF. In DNA form, the CDR3 reads TGTGCCAGCAGCGGGACAGCCACGAACACTGAAGCTTTCTTT.

The gene calls are TRBV7-2 and TRBJ2-4; D may match TRBD1 or TRBD2 (5 bases each). CDR1 is SGHTA, CDR2 FQGNSA, per germline. The V gene lost 5 bases and the J gene lost 13 bases, with 21 bases spanning the gap. The CDR3 runs to 14 residues. The CDR3 region has the DNA TGTGCCAGCAGCCTCCAGGGTGGGCCCTGGGAGCAGTACTTC. This codes for CASSLQGGPWEQYF.

This clonotype has more than one count but fewer than ten. J is TRBJ2-7 and V is TRBV3-1; D unresolved. Germline V gene lookup returns CDR1 LGHDT and CDR2 YNNKEL (reference sequence). Trimming stripped 1 base from V and 3 bases from J, with 16 bases between. The CDR3 runs 16 residues. The CDR3 spells CASSQVDGPLIYEQYF. For the CDR3, the DNA is TGTGCCAGCAGCCAAGTTGACGGGCCACTCATCTACGAGCAGTACTTC.

The chain recombines TRBV12-3 or TRBV12-4 with TRBJ2-1, with D possibly matching TRBD2 (5 bases). The CDR3 contains 12 residues. V shed 2 bases and J shed 8 bases, with 7 bases lying between them. This CDR3 reads CASSLFGDEQFF. Written as DNA, the CDR3 is TGTGCCAGCAGTTTATTCGGGGATGAGCAGTTCTTC.

This clonotype was observed a few times. The chain joins TRBV12-3 or TRBV12-4 to TRBJ2-7; tentative D call: TRBD2 (5 bases). CDR3 size: 12 residues. The V gene lost 5 bases and the J gene lost 12 bases, with 17 bases spanning the gap. CDR3 amino acids: CASSPRPGLRYF. CDR3 nucleotides: TGTGCCAGCAGTCCCCGTCCGGGGTTAAGGTACTTC.